One sample yielded the 8 T cell receptor beta chains listed below, sequenced in a study of T cell repertoires in cytomegalovirus infection. TCRdb ran MiXCR on the reads and lists one entry per CDR3 protein. The sample includes some 940,000 distinct CDR3 sequences, approximately 31% of them seen just once. Antigens for these TCRs are unknown. Sequenced material: cultured CD8+ T cells from PBMCs, taken from culture after CMV antigen stimulation. Every receptor here comes from a human donor in good health (CMV status not recorded). Some clones in this sample may be carry-over from other donors' samples.

The chain couples TRBV7-4 to TRBJ2-3; D might be TRBD2 (5 bases). V was trimmed by 1 base and J by 11 bases, leaving 10 bases between them. The CDR3 extends over 12 amino acids. From germline, CDR1 is SGHVT and CDR2 SQSDAQ. The CDR3 DNA follows: TGTGCCAGCAGCTTAGAATTACGGGGGCAGTATTTT. It yields the protein CASSLELRGQYF.

This clonotype was counted a few times. This chain links TRBV11-3 with TRBJ1-5; 9 bases map to TRBD1. The J segment lost 3 bases and the V segment lost 5 bases, leaving 20 bases of the junction unmatched. CDR1 and CDR2 (germline): SGHNT, YENEEA. CDR3 length: 20 amino acids. CDR3: CASSPARDRVLYTSNQPQHF. The CDR3 bases are TGTGCCAGCAGCCCAGCCCGGGACAGGGTCCTCTATACGTCCAATCAGCCCCAGCATTTT.

V is TRBV29-1 and J is TRBJ2-5; D may be TRBD2 (5 bases). The V and J ends lost 3 bases and 0 bases respectively, with 14 bases between them. Germline assignment: CDR1 SQVTM and CDR2 ANQGSEA. This CDR3 contains 15 residues. CDR3 sequence reads: CSVESSREYQETQYF. In nucleotides, the CDR3 is TGCAGCGTTGAGTCTAGCCGAGAGTACCAAGAGACCCAGTACTTC.

This sequence joins TRBV29-1 and TRBJ1-2; TRBD1 matches 7 bases. Germline-derived CDR1 and CDR2 are SQVTM and ANQGSEA. CDR3 size: 13 residues. J lost 0 bases, V lost 6 bases, and 4 bases had no gene match. The CDR3 bases are TGCAGCGTAGTGGGACAGTCTAACTATGGCTACACCTTC. The encoded protein is CSVVGQSNYGYTF.

The chain combines TRBV7-9 with TRBJ1-5; tentative D call: TRBD1 (5 bases). V was cut by 5 bases and J by 0 bases, with 11 bases left in between. The CDR3 contains 15 residues. CDR1 is SEHNR and CDR2 is FQNEAQ in the germline V gene (reference sequence). The CDR3 protein is CASSDDSHSNQPQHF. The CDR3 region has the DNA TGTGCCAGCAGCGACGACAGCCATAGCAATCAGCCCCAGCATTTT. Complete variable domain (other parts from reference TRBV7-9 and TRBJ1-5): DTGVSQNPRHKITKRGQNVTFRCDPISEHNRLYWYRQTLGQGPEFLTYFQNEAQLEKSRLLSDRFSAERPKGSFSTLEIQRTEQGDSAMYLCASSDDSHSNQPQHFGDGTRLSIL.

Here the CDR3 reads CASSMRTGWETQYF. The CDR3, as DNA: TGTGCCAGTAGTATGAGGACAGGGTGGGAGACCCAGTACTTC. The rearrangement joins TRBV19 to TRBJ2-5; 8 nucleotides line up with TRBD1. Germline lookup yields CDR1 LNHDA and CDR2 SQIVND (reference sequence). This CDR3 contains 14 residues. Unmatched junction bases numbered 5, after V lost 3 bases and J lost 5 bases. Full variable domain (remainder filled in from reference TRBV19 and TRBJ2-5): DGGITQSPKYLFRKEGQNVTLSCEQNLNHDAMYWYRQDPGQGLRLIYYSQIVNDFQKGDIAEGYSVSREKKESFPLTVTSAQKNPTAFYLCASSMRTGWETQYFGPGTRLLVL.

On this clonotype: Sequence at one end of the junction differs from germline and may be a read error. The V and J genes are TRBV12-3 or TRBV12-4 and TRBJ1-5; D unclear. This CDR3 has 16 amino acids. The CDR3 here is CTSSFDTKYSNQPQHF. CDR3 coding DNA: TGTACCAGCAGTTTTGACACAAAATATAGCAATCAGCCCCAGCATTTT.

This clonotype was picked up a small number of times. V usage is TRBV19 and J usage is TRBJ2-1; D tentatively fits TRBD1 or TRBD2 (5 bases each). With 5 bases removed from V and 6 bases from J, the gap between germline ends came to 14 bases. The CDR3 extends over 14 amino acids. Germline V gene lookup returns CDR1 LNHDA and CDR2 SQIVND (reference sequence). As DNA, the CDR3 is TGTGCCAGTAGTTTCCGGGACCCATCCAATGAGCAGTTCTTC. It yields the protein CASSFRDPSNEQFF.